This T cell receptor beta chain was sequenced during a study of OX40 agonist ivuxolimab in advanced cancers. Study-level information: At doses from 0.01 to 10 mg/kg, patients were given intravenous ivuxolimab every 2 weeks.

Study observations and caveats: CD8+ T cells were the subset that, on average, had more expanded clones than CD4+. The authors also found low normalized T-cell clonal expansion in some nonresponders.

The CDR3 covers 14 residues. Per the germline V gene, CDR1 is SGHRS and CDR2 is YFSETQ. J lost 10 bases, V lost 1 base, and 5 bases had no gene match. TCRdb's copy holds only in-frame clones and misses some; the assay was immunoSEQ multiplex PCR. The repertoire holds around 70,000 clones, with around four fifths as singletons. Comment on this clone: No antigen is known for it.

The chain is built from TRBV5-1 and TRBJ1-6; 7 nucleotides agree with TRBD1. The specimen comprised CD4+ or CD8+ T cells sorted from blood, sampled in a trial of the OX40 agonist ivuxolimab. The sequence was obtained from an adult with an advanced solid tumor such as melanoma, head and neck, liver or kidney cancer. CDR3 nucleotides: TGCGCCAGCAGCTTGAGACAGGGTGAATCACCCCTCCACTTT. This encodes CASSLRQGESPLHF.